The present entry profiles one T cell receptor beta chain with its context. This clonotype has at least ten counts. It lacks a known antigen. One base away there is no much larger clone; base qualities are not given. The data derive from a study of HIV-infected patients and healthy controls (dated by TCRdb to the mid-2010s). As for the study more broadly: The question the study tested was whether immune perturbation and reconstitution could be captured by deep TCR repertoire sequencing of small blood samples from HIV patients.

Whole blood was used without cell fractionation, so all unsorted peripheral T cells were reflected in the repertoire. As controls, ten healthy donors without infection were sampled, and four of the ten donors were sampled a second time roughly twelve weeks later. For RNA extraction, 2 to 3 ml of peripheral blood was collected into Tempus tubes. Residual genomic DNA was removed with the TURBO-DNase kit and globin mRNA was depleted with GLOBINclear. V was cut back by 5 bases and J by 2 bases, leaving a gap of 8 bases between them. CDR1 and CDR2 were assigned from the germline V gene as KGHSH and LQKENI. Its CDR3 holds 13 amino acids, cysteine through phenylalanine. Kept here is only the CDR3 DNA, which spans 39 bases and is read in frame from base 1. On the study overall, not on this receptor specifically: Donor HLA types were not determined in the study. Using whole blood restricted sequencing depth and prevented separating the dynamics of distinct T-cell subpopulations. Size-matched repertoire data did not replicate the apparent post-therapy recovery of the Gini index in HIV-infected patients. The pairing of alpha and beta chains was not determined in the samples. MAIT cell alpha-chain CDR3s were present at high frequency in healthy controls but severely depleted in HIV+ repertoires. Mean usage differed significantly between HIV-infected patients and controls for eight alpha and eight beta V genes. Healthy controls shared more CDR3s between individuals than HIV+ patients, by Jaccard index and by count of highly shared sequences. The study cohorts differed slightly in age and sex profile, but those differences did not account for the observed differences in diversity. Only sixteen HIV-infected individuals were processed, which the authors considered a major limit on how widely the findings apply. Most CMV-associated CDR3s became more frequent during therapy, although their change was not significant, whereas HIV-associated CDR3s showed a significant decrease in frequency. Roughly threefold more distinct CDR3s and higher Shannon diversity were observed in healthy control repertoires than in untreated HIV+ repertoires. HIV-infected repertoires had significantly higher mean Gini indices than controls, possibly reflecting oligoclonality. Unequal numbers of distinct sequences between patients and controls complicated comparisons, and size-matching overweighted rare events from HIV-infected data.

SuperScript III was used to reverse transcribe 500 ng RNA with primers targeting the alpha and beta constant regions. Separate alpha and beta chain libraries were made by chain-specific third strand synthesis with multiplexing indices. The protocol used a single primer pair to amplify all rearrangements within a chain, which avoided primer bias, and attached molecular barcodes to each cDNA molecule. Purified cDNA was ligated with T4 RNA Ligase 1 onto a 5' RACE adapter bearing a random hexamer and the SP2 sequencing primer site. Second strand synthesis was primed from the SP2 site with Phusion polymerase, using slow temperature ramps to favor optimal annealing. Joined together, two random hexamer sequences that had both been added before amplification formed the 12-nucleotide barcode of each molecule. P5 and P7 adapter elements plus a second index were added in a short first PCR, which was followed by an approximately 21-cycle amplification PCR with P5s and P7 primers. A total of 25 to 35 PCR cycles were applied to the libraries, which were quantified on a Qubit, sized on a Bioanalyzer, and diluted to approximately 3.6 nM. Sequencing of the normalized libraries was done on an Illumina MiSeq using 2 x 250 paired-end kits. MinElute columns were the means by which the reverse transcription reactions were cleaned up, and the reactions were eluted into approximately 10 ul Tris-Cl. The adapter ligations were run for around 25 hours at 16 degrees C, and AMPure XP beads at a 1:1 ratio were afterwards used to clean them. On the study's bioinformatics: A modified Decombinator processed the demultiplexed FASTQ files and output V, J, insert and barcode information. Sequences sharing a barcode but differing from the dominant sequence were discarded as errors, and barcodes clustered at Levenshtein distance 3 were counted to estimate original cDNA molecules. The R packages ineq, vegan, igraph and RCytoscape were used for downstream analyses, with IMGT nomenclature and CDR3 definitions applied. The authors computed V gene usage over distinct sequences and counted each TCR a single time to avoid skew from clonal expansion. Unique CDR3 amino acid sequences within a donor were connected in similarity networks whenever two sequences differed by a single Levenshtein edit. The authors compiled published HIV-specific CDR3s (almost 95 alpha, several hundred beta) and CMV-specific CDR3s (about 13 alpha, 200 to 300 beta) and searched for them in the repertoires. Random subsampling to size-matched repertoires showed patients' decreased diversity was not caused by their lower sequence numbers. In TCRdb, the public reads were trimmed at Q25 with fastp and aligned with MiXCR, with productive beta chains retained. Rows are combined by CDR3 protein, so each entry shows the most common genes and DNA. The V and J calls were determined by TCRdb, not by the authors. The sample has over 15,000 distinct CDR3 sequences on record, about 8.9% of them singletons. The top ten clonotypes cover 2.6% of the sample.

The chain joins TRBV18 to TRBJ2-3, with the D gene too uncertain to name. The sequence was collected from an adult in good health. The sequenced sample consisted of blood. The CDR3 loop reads CASSAYPTDTQYF. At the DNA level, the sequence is TGTGCCAGCTCAGCCTATCCCACAGATACGCAGTATTTT.